What follows describes a single TCR beta chain. This record belongs to a study of blood T cell repertoires in COVID-19. On the study more broadly: There were acute and convalescent COVID-19 samples, and they came from the United States, Italy and Spain. The cDNA or gDNA used as material had been derived from T cells, B-cell-depleted T cells, or PBMCs.

The germline V gene encodes CDR1 SGHAT and CDR2 FQDESV (reference sequence). V was pared by 5 bases and J by 5 bases, with 8 bases of the junction left unmatched. The CDR3 contains 15 residues. Authors' analysis steps: From reference gene primer amplification, estimates of nucleated cell counts were derived. Measured with immunoSEQ multiplex PCR; TCRdb has only the in-frame clones, and not every one. That table is the source of V, J and clone size, and D and trimming were worked out from the DNA. The data hold under 30,000 clones, with just over 90% observed a single time. Sequencing used peripheral blood. The receptor was isolated from a man aged 50-59 years with active COVID-19. The chain has TRBV11-1 and TRBJ2-5, with 10 positions matching TRBD1. CDR3 bases: TGTGCCAGCAGCCTCGGGACAGGGGAGTTGGAGACCCAGTACTTC. It yields the protein CASSLGTGELETQYF.